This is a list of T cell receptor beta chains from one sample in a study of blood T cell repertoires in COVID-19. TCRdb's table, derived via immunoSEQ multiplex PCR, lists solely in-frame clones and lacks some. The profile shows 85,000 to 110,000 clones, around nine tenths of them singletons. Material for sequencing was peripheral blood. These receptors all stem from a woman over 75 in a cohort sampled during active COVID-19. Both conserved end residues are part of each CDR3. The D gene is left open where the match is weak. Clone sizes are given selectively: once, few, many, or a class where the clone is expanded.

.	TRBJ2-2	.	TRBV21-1	TGTGCCAGCAGCAAACGAGCGGGAGGTCATACCGGGGAGCTGTTTTTT	CASSKRAGGHTGELFF
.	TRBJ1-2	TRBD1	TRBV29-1	TGCAGCGTTGAACCCCAGGGGGCGAAATATGGCTACACCTTC	CSVEPQGAKYGYTF
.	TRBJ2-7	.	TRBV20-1	TGCAGTGCCGGGAACGAGCAGTACTTC	CSAGNEQYF
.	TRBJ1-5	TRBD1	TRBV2	TGTGCCAGCTCGCGGGGGACAGGGGGCCGGCAGCCCCAGCATTTT	CASSRGTGGRQPQHF
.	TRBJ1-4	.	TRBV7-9	TGTGCCAGCAGCTTAGATGTGCGGGGTGAAAAACTGTTTTTT	CASSLDVRGEKLFF
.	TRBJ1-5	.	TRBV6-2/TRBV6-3	TGTGCCAGCAGTTTAAGGACACTCAGCAATCAGCCCCAGCATTTT	CASSLRTLSNQPQHF
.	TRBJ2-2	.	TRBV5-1	TGCGCCAGCAGCTTGGAGCGCGCCGGGGAGCTGTTTTTT	CASSLERAGELFF
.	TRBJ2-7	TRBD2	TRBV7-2	TGTGCCAGCAGCCCAAGTCCGTCGGGAGGCTCCGGGGAGCAGTACTTC	CASSPSPSGGSGEQYF
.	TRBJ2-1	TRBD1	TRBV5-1	TGCGCCAGCAGTTTAGGACAGGGGGCGAATGAGCAGTTCTTC	CASSLGQGANEQFF
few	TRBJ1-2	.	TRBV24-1	TGTGCCACCAGTGATTCGACTGAGTATGGCTACACCTTC	CATSDSTEYGYTF
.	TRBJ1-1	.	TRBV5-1	TGCGCCAGCAGCTTGGATGCGGGGGCGGACACTGAAGCTTTCTTT	CASSLDAGADTEAFF
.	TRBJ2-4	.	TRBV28	TGTGCCAGCAGTCCCGGGACTCCGTACGGAAACATTCAGTACTTC	CASSPGTPYGNIQYF
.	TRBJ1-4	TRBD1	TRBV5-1	TGCGCCAGCAGTTTCGGCCAGGGGACAGAAGTTGAAAAACTGTTTTTT	CASSFGQGTEVEKLFF
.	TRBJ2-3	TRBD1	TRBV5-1	TGCGCCAGCAAAGTCAGGGGGCCCGGCACAGATACGCAGTATTTT	CASKVRGPGTDTQYF
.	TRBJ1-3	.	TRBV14	TGTGCCAGCAGCCACGGCGGGACGCCGAGCTCTGGAAACACCATATATTTT	CASSHGGTPSSGNTIYF
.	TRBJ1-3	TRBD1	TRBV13	TGTGCCAGCAGCTTCGGCGGGACAGGGGGCGGAACCATATATTTT	CASSFGGTGGGTIYF
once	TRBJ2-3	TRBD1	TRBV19	TGTGCCAGTAGCGGACAGGTTCTTGGCACAGATACGCAGTATTTT	CASSGQVLGTDTQYF
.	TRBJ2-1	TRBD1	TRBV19	TGTGCCAGTAGTCTCCCGGGACAGGGGTCAGGCAATGAGCAGTTCTTC	CASSLPGQGSGNEQFF
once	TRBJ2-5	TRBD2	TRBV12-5	TGTGCTAGTGGTCTAACGACTAGCTCCGCAGAGACCCAGTACTTC	CASGLTTSSAETQYF
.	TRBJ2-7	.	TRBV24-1	TGTGCCACCAGTGATGCCGGGGACAACTCTTACCGGGACGAGCAGTACTTC	CATSDAGDNSYRDEQYF
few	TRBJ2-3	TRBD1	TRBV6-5	TGTGCCAGCAGCTTCCAGGGGGGCACAGATACGCAGTATTTT	CASSFQGGTDTQYF